This T cell receptor (beta chain) was captured in a study of shared clonotypes between healthy human individuals. V lost 2 bases, J lost 0 bases, and 5 bases stayed unmatched. Germline loops: CDR1 SGDLS, CDR2 YYNGEE. The CDR3 sequence is 15 residues long. Assay: immunoSEQ multiplex PCR; the TCRdb copy retains only in-frame clones and omits some. Altogether approximately 470,000 clones are present, about 85% being singletons, with the ten largest covering about 13%. The genes are TRBV9 and TRBJ2-7; 7 bases match TRBD2. The source of this sequence is a middle-aged woman in good health. Some clones in this sample may be carry-over from other donors' samples. The sequenced material came from PBMCs. The CDR3 DNA reads as TGTGCCAGCAGCGTCCTAGCGGCCCCCTCCTACGAGCAGTACTTC. Translating gives CASSVLAAPSYEQYF.